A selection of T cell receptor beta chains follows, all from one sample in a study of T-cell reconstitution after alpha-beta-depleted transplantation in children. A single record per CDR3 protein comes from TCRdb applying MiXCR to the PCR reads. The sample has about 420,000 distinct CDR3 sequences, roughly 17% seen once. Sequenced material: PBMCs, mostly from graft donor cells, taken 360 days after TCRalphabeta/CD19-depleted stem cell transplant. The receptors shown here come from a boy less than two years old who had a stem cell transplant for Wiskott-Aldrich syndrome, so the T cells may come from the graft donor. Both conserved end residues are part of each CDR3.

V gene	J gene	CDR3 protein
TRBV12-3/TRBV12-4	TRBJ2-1	CASSFSGRALNNEQFF
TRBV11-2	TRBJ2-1	CASRRIHRGPWTREDYNEQFF
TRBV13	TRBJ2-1	CASSSRQTLSYNEQFF
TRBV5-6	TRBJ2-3	CASSPLAGGPTDTQYF
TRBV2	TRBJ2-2	CASTQRGTGANTGELFF
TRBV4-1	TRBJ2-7	CASSLSLAGRYEQYF
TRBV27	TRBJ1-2	CASRSGGNNYGYTF
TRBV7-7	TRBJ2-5	CASSSTSDRETQYF
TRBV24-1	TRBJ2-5	CATSDEQETQYF
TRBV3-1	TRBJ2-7	CASSQDSRLAGDYEQYF
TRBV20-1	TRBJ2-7	CSARDWDPGDEQYF